A selection of T cell receptor beta chains follows, all from one sample in a study of CD8 T cells in ankylosing spondylitis. TCRdb analysed the 5' RACE reads with MiXCR anew, one entry per CDR3 protein. Of hundreds of thousands of distinct CDR3 sequences detected, 30% to 40% appear once; the ten largest clones hold approximately 4.4%. Material: blood, either unsorted or a sorted T cell fraction (not recorded which). The receptors derive from a male donor with ankylosing spondylitis or in good health (not recorded which). Both conserved end residues are part of each CDR3. The D gene is left open where the match is weak. Expanded clones get a size class; other rows say once, few or many, or leave the size out.

size	J	V	D	DNA	CDR3
few	TRBJ2-7	TRBV20-1	.	TGCAGTGCTAGAGACAGGGATACCTACGAGCAGTACTTC	CSARDRDTYEQYF
.	TRBJ1-6	TRBV5-5	.	TGTGCCAGCAAGGGGGGGGGCGCATGGTCACCCCTCCACTTT	CASKGGGAWSPLHF
few	TRBJ2-1	TRBV6-2/TRBV6-3	.	TGTGCCACCGACATGACTCAACCAGACAACCGCGCAGCGTACTCCTACAATGAGCAGTTCTTC	CATDMTQPDNRAAYSYNEQFF
few	TRBJ2-7	TRBV5-1	TRBD1	TGCGCCAGCAGCTTGGCTCCGGGACAGGGCGGGGAGCAGTACTTC	CASSLAPGQGGEQYF
few	TRBJ1-1	TRBV29-1	TRBD1	TGCAGCGTTCAAGGACAGGGCTTTGAAGCTTTCTTT	CSVQGQGFEAFF
many	TRBJ2-3	TRBV7-9	.	TGTGCCAGCAGTCCCTTGCTAGCAGATACGCAGTATTTT	CASSPLLADTQYF
.	TRBJ2-1	TRBV12-3/TRBV12-4	.	TGTGCCAGCAGGGTGACTAGTATATATGAGCAGTTCTTC	CASRVTSIYEQFF
few	TRBJ2-5	TRBV12-3/TRBV12-4	.	TGTGCCAGCACCATGGGGGGGACCCAGTACTTC	CASTMGGTQYF
few	TRBJ1-2	TRBV6-1	TRBD1	TGTGCCAGCAAGATCCTATCGGGACAGCCCTATGGCTACACCTTC	CASKILSGQPYGYTF
.	TRBJ2-7	TRBV25-1	.	TGTGCCAGCAGTGAGGGGCAGGGACAGTACTTC	CASSEGQGQYF
few	TRBJ2-7	TRBV7-8	.	TGTGCCAGCAGCTTAGCGCTACAGAGGGACGAGCAGTACTTC	CASSLALQRDEQYF
.	TRBJ2-5	TRBV5-6	.	TGTGCCAGCAGCTTGAAGCAAACTAGGGCGGAGACCCAGTACTTC	CASSLKQTRAETQYF
.	TRBJ2-7	TRBV6-2/TRBV6-3	.	TGTGCCAGCAGTTCCTTCTCAGGGGTCGGCGCCTACGAGCAGTACTTC	CASSSFSGVGAYEQYF
many	TRBJ2-7	TRBV3-1	TRBD1	TGTGCCAGCAGCCGGACAGGGGGCGAGCAGTACTTC	CASSRTGGEQYF
.	TRBJ2-3	TRBV20-1	.	TGCAGCCCAAGGGGGGAGAACACAGATACGCAGTATTTT	CSPRGENTDTQYF
.	TRBJ2-6	TRBV29-1	.	TGCAGCGCAGAGACAGGCTCTGGGGCCAACGTCCTGACTTTC	CSAETGSGANVLTF
.	TRBJ2-3	TRBV12-3/TRBV12-4	TRBD2	TGTGCCAGCAGTTTACTAGCGGGGGGCGGAGATACGCAGTATTTT	CASSLLAGGGDTQYF
.	TRBJ1-2	TRBV29-1	TRBD1	TGCAGCGTTGATACGGGACAGGGCTATGGCTACACCTTC	CSVDTGQGYGYTF
.	TRBJ1-2	TRBV5-5	.	TGTGCCAGCAGCTTGTGGTCAGAAGCCTCCGGTGGCTACACCTTC	CASSLWSEASGGYTF
.	TRBJ2-1	TRBV19	.	TGTGCCAGTAGTATGGGTGAAGAGATGGGCGAGCAGTTCTTC	CASSMGEEMGEQFF
.	TRBJ2-3	TRBV12-3/TRBV12-4	.	TGTGCCAGCAGTTTCGACAGACTCTTAAATACGCAGTATTTT	CASSFDRLLNTQYF
few	TRBJ2-1	TRBV10-2	.	TGCGCCAGCAGTGAGTCGACCCGAGGCAATGAGCAGTTCTTC	CASSESTRGNEQFF
.	TRBJ2-7	TRBV6-1	TRBD2	TGTGCCAGCCTGGGGGGGACCTCCTACGAGCAGTACTTC	CASLGGTSYEQYF
.	TRBJ2-1	TRBV12-3/TRBV12-4	TRBD2	TGTGCCAGCAGGCTGGGACTAGCGGGTGGGGAGCAGTTCTTC	CASRLGLAGGEQFF
few	TRBJ2-1	TRBV20-1	TRBD2	TGCAGTGCTAGAAACCCAGGACTAGCGAATGAGCAGTTCTTC	CSARNPGLANEQFF
.	TRBJ2-1	TRBV12-3/TRBV12-4	TRBD1	TGTGCCAGCAGTTCCACGACAGGGTGGTTGGATGAGCAGTTCTTC	CASSSTTGWLDEQFF
once	TRBJ2-1	TRBV12-3/TRBV12-4	.	TGTGCCAGCAGTTATTGGGCGGGCTCCTACAATGAGCAGTTCTTC	CASSYWAGSYNEQFF
.	TRBJ1-1	TRBV30	TRBD1	TGTGCCTGGAGTGTGGGGACAGGGACCACTGAAGCTTTCTTT	CAWSVGTGTTEAFF
once	TRBJ2-3	TRBV9	.	TGTGCCAGCAGCCCCAGGGGGGTTGGAACGCAGTATTTT	CASSPRGVGTQYF
.	TRBJ2-3	TRBV5-1	TRBD2	TGCGCCAGCAGCGGTAGCGGGGATAGCACAGATACGCAGTATTTT	CASSGSGDSTDTQYF
.	TRBJ2-3	TRBV9	TRBD2	TGTGCCAGCAGCGTAGGGACTAGAACTAGCACAGATACGCAGTATTTT	CASSVGTRTSTDTQYF
.	TRBJ1-4	TRBV5-1	.	TGCGCCAGCAGCTTGGAATTAGGGAGGCGAGAAAAACTGTTTTTT	CASSLELGRREKLFF
few	TRBJ2-1	TRBV11-2	TRBD2	TGTGCCAGCAGCCCCCGACTAGCGGGGGACAATGAGCAGTTCTTC	CASSPRLAGDNEQFF
medium-sized	TRBJ1-3	TRBV20-1	.	TGCAGTGCTAGAGTGATGGAACTCTCTGGAAACACCATATATTTT	CSARVMELSGNTIYF
few	TRBJ2-1	TRBV6-5	.	TGTGCCAGCTTGCGGGGCAATGAGCAGTTCTTC	CASLRGNEQFF
once	TRBJ1-1	TRBV20-1	.	TGCAGTGCCCCTTGGATCGTAGAAGCTTTCTTT	CSAPWIVEAFF
few	TRBJ1-6	TRBV7-9	.	TGTGCCAGCAGCTACACTACGGGACAAGATAATTCACCCCTCCACTTT	CASSYTTGQDNSPLHF
few	TRBJ1-2	TRBV10-3	.	TGTGCCATCAGCACCGGGCTAATCTTTAACTATGGCTACACCTTC	CAISTGLIFNYGYTF
.	TRBJ1-5	TRBV6-6	.	TGTGCCAGCAAGTTACCGGGAGATCAGCCCCAGCATTTT	CASKLPGDQPQHF
.	TRBJ2-3	TRBV5-1	TRBD2	TGCGCCAGCAGCTTGGTAGCGGGGGGGCCGGATACGCAGTATTTT	CASSLVAGGPDTQYF
few	TRBJ1-2	TRBV12-3/TRBV12-4	.	TGTGCCAGCAGTTTCAGCCACGGGGGCTATGGCTACACCTTC	CASSFSHGGYGYTF
.	TRBJ2-1	TRBV18	TRBD1	TGTGCCAGCTCAGTTGGGACAGGGATTAACAATGAGCAGTTCTTC	CASSVGTGINNEQFF
.	TRBJ2-1	TRBV10-1	.	TGCGCCAGCAGCCTGGGATCTTCGGGGGAGCAGTTCTTC	CASSLGSSGEQFF
few	TRBJ2-1	TRBV12-3/TRBV12-4	TRBD1	TGTGCCAGCAGGCTGACAGGGGGCCTTGAGCAGTTCTTC	CASRLTGGLEQFF
.	TRBJ2-1	TRBV20-1	.	TGCAGTGCTAGGGCGGAGGGATCTGCAAATGAGCAGTTCTTC	CSARAEGSANEQFF
.	TRBJ1-6	TRBV15	.	TGTGCCACCAGCAGAGCTACCAATTCACCCCTCCACTTT	CATSRATNSPLHF